A single sample is the source of the 29 T cell receptor beta chains below, sequenced in a study of T cell changes during pregnancy in multiple sclerosis. Clones were sequenced by immunoSEQ multiplex PCR, and TCRdb holds only the in-frame ones, with some missing. This table holds about 38,000 clones, more than 85% found once. This specimen was CD8+ T cells from peripheral blood mononuclear cells, taken in the third trimester of pregnancy. All receptors come from a female donor with multiple sclerosis, enrolled in a pregnancy study.

The genes are TRBV9 and TRBJ1-5; 10 bases map to TRBD1. Germline V gene data show CDR1 as SGDLS and CDR2 as YYNGEE. Unmatched junction bases numbered 7, after V lost 7 bases and J lost 6 bases. This CDR3 has 14 residues. CDR3 sequence: CASSGTGAGQPQHF. For the CDR3, the DNA is TGTGCCAGCTCCGGGACAGGGGCGGGTCAGCCCCAGCATTTT. The full variable domain, completed using reference TRBV9 and TRBJ1-5, is DSGVTQTPKHLITATGQRVTLRCSPRSGDLSVYWYQQSLDQGLQFLIQYYNGEERAKGNILERFSAQQFPDLHSELNLSSLELGDSALYFCASSGTGAGQPQHFGDGTRLSIL.

This clone has a single count. For the CDR3, the DNA is TGTGCCAGCAGCGTAGATAGCGGGGGGGCAAGAGATACGCAGTATTTT. It translates to CASSVDSGGARDTQYF. V usage is TRBV9 and J usage is TRBJ2-3, with TRBD2 matching 11 bases. Trimming cost V 0 bases and J 5 bases; bases outside gene matches: 5. Germline assignment: CDR1 SGDLS and CDR2 YYNGEE. The CDR3 totals 16 residues.

This sequence joins TRBV19 and TRBJ2-2; 7 bases are shared with TRBD1. J lost 2 bases, V lost 4 bases, and 4 bases had no gene match. CDR1 is LNHDA, CDR2 SQIVND, per germline (reference sequence). The CDR3 has 15 amino acids. The CDR3 DNA reads as TGTGCCAGTAGTAGGGACAGTTTAAACACCGGGGAGCTGTTTTTT. Its protein is CASSRDSLNTGELFF.

This chain connects TRBV6-1 to TRBJ2-7; D is perhaps TRBD1 (5 bases). Trimming shortened V by 3 bases and J by 5 bases, and 14 bases separated the two germline ends. Germline CDR1 and CDR2: MNHNS and SASEGT. The CDR3 has 14 amino acids. The CDR3 sequence: CASSDPMETDEQYF. The CDR3 nucleotides are TGTGCCAGCAGTGACCCTATGGAGACAGACGAGCAGTACTTC.

V and J are TRBV27 and TRBJ2-1, with 11 bases fitting TRBD1. This CDR3 has 15 amino acids. The V gene end was trimmed by 4 bases and the J gene end by 4 bases; junction bases not matched to a gene: 3. CDR1 is MNHEY, CDR2 SMNVEV, per germline (reference sequence). CDR3 sequence reads: CASSWTGGGYNEQFF. The CDR3 nucleotides are TGTGCCAGCAGTTGGACAGGGGGCGGGTACAATGAGCAGTTCTTC.

The rearrangement joins TRBV7-6 to TRBJ2-7, with no clear D. Between the trimmed V and J ends, which lost 0 bases and 5 bases, there was a span of 8 bases. The CDR3 loop spans 13 amino acids. The germline V gene has CDR1 SGHVS and CDR2 FNYEAQ. The CDR3 region has the DNA TGTGCCAGCAGCTTAGCCCGATCGGACGAGCAGTACTTC. Protein sequence: CASSLARSDEQYF.

The rearrangement uses TRBV19 and TRBJ1-5, with a tentative D call TRBD1 (5 bases). Germline loops: CDR1 LNHDA, CDR2 SQIVND (reference sequence). This CDR3 spans 14 amino acids. Deletions cut 5 bases from V and 1 base from J, with 9 bases between. The DNA for the CDR3 is TGTGCCAGTAGTCCTGACAGCAGCAATCAGCCCCAGCATTTT. It encodes CASSPDSSNQPQHF. Drawing the rest from reference TRBV19 and TRBJ1-5, the complete variable domain is DGGITQSPKYLFRKEGQNVTLSCEQNLNHDAMYWYRQDPGQGLRLIYYSQIVNDFQKGDIAEGYSVSREKKESFPLTVTSAQKNPTAFYLCASSPDSSNQPQHFGDGTRLSIL.

The chain has TRBV2 and TRBJ2-2; unclear D gene. The CDR3 is 13 residues long. The germline V gene encodes CDR1 SNHLY and CDR2 FYNNEI. Trimming took off 2 bases at V and 7 bases at J, with 8 bases between the two ends. CDR3 nucleotide sequence: TGTGCCAGCAGTGAATTCCCAAACGGGGAGCTGTTTTTT. Encoded protein: CASSEFPNGELFF.

Note on this clone: A junction boundary mismatches the germline segment, possibly from a read error. J is TRBJ1-3 and V is TRBV7-7; 10 bases map to TRBD1. CDR3 length: 17 residues. Germline V gives CDR1 SSHAT, CDR2 FNYEAQ (reference sequence). The CDR3 reads CASSTFPTGGDGNTIYF. As DNA, the CDR3 is TGTGCTAGCAGCACTTTCCCGACAGGGGGCGACGGAAACACCATATATTTT.

This chain joins TRBV20-1 and TRBJ2-3, with D perhaps TRBD2 (5 bases). Germline-derived CDR1 and CDR2 are DFQATT and SNEGSKA (reference sequence). The CDR3 has 10 amino acids. The germline V and J ends were trimmed by 5 bases and 7 bases, with 7 bases remaining between them. Here the CDR3 DNA reads TGCAGTGCTGGGAGATATACGCAGTATTTT. As protein: CSAGRYTQYF.

The chain recombines TRBV2 with TRBJ1-2, with 7 bases lining up with TRBD1. Germline CDR1 reads SNHLY; CDR2 reads FYNNEI. This CDR3 is built from 11 residues. Trimming cost V 9 bases and J 8 bases; bases outside gene matches: 6. In nucleotides, the CDR3 is TGTGCCAGACAGGGGCTTGGCGGCTACACCTTC. Protein product: CARQGLGGYTF.

The chain carries TRBV5-4 and TRBJ2-1; no clear D. The germline V and J ends were trimmed by 0 bases and 6 bases, with 10 bases remaining between them. CDR3 length: 14 residues. Germline loops: CDR1 SGHNT, CDR2 YYREEE (reference sequence). The CDR3 DNA reads as TGTGCCAGCAGCTTGGACAAGTTCCTCAATGAGCAGTTCTTC. Translated: CASSLDKFLNEQFF. The variable domain in full, with the rest retrieved from reference TRBV5-4 and TRBJ2-1, is ETGVTQSPTHLIKTRGQQVTLRCSSQSGHNTVSWYQQALGQGPQFIFQYYREEENGRGNFPPRFSGLQFPNYSSELNVNALELDDSALYLCASSLDKFLNEQFFGPGTRLTVL.

The V gene is TRBV19, the J gene TRBJ1-2; no clear D. Trimming shortened V by 3 bases and J by 6 bases, and 17 bases separated the two germline ends. Germline V gene data show CDR1 as LNHDA and CDR2 as SQIVND (reference sequence). CDR3 size: 15 residues. CDR3 in DNA: TGTGCCAGTAGTATCGGAGGACCGTATGGCAATGGCTACACCTTC. Protein product: CASSIGGPYGNGYTF.

As concerns this clone: Sequence at one end of the junction differs from germline and may be a read error. The rearrangement joins TRBV14 to TRBJ2-7; possibly TRBD2 for D (6 bases). Germline V gene sequence: CDR1 SGHDN, CDR2 FVKESK. The CDR3 has 12 amino acids. The CDR3 DNA is TGTGCCAGCAGCCTAACTGGGACTCCCAAGAACTTC. This sequence encodes CASSLTGTPKNF.

This clone was observed a single time. This chain uses TRBV9 with TRBJ1-2, with TRBD1 identical over 8 bases. The germline V gene has CDR1 SGDLS and CDR2 YYNGEE. The length of the CDR3 is 13 residues. V lost 2 bases, J lost 6 bases, and 3 bases stayed unmatched. The CDR3 nucleotides read TGTGCCAGCAGCGTGGACAGGGTAAATGGCTACACCTTC. This sequence encodes CASSVDRVNGYTF. Based on the CDR3 plus reference TRBV9 and TRBJ1-2, the full variable domain is DSGVTQTPKHLITATGQRVTLRCSPRSGDLSVYWYQQSLDQGLQFLIQYYNGEERAKGNILERFSAQQFPDLHSELNLSSLELGDSALYFCASSVDRVNGYTFGSGTRLTVV.

The CDR3 loop is CASSYRSRMNTEAFF. CDR3 nucleotides: TGTGCCAGCAGTTACAGGAGCAGGATGAACACTGAAGCTTTCTTT. This chain uses TRBV27 with TRBJ1-1; the D gene is possibly TRBD1 (5 bases). The germline CDR1 and CDR2 sequences are MNHEY and SMNVEV (reference sequence). The CDR3 has 15 residues. Trimming stripped 4 bases from V and 0 bases from J, with 12 bases between.

V is TRBV5-1 and J is TRBJ1-4, with TRBD1 matching over 8 bases. The V segment lost 4 bases and the J segment 1 base; nucleotides outside the gene matches: 6. CDR1 and CDR2 (germline): SGHRS, YFSETQ. The CDR3 length is 16 residues. In nucleotides, the CDR3 is TGCGCCAGCAGCGCCTTCACAGGGGGAACTAATGAAAAACTGTTTTTT. Translation gives CASSAFTGGTNEKLFF.

This clone occurred once. The V gene is TRBV11-2, the J gene TRBJ1-2; D is ambiguous. The length of the CDR3 is 12 residues. Germline CDR1 SGHAT, CDR2 FQNNGV. Trimming stripped 10 bases from V and 5 bases from J, with 14 bases between. CDR3 protein: CATFRSGYGYTF. The CDR3 DNA sequence: TGTGCCACCTTTCGCTCCGGTTATGGCTACACCTTC.

The CDR3 DNA sequence: TGTGCCACCAGCCTAGCGGGGGGCCCCGAGACGCTGTTTTTT. Its protein is CATSLAGGPETLFF. The J gene is TRBJ2-2, the V gene TRBV15; 11 bases map to TRBD2. Trimming removed 5 bases from V and 13 bases from J; junction bases left unmatched: 9. CDR3 length: 14 residues. The germline V gene encodes CDR1 LNHNV and CDR2 YYDKDF (reference sequence).

This rearrangement joins TRBV28 to TRBJ2-7; 7 nucleotides agree with TRBD1. CDR3 length equals 13 residues. In germline, CDR1 is MDHEN, CDR2 SYDVKM. V was clipped by 11 bases and J by 0 bases; unmatched bases: 7. The CDR3 sequence: CASGTDSSYEQYF. Written as DNA, the CDR3 is TGTGCCTCCGGGACAGACAGCTCCTACGAGCAGTACTTC.

The chain uses TRBV2 and TRBJ1-2; D is unclear. This CDR3 has 13 residues. CDR1 is SNHLY, CDR2 FYNNEI, per germline. Deletions cut 3 bases from V and 4 bases from J, with 9 bases between. The chain's CDR3 is CASSEGEGYGYTF. CDR3 sequence (DNA): TGTGCCAGCAGTGAGGGAGAGGGCTATGGCTACACCTTC.

J is TRBJ1-1 and V is TRBV10-1; TRBD1 aligns across 7 bases. This CDR3 contains 18 residues. The V gene end was trimmed by 7 bases and the J gene end by 1 base; junction bases not matched to a gene: 18. Per the germline V gene, CDR1 is WNHNN and CDR2 is SYGVQD (reference sequence). CDR3 nucleotides: TGCGCCAGCATAAGAGGGGAAAGACAGGGTAGGAGGAACACTGAAGCTTTCTTT. This codes for CASIRGERQGRRNTEAFF.

The J gene is TRBJ2-3, the V gene TRBV7-8, with 8 bases lining up with TRBD2. The V gene's germline CDR1 is SGHVS and CDR2 FQNEAQ. J gave up 0 bases and V 2 bases, and 16 bases lay outside the gene matches. This CDR3 contains 20 residues. Written as DNA, the CDR3 is TGTGCCAGCAGCTTACCGGCGGGGGGCCGCGGGGCTTCTAGCACAGATACGCAGTATTTT. It translates to CASSLPAGGRGASSTDTQYF.

The chain uses TRBV9 and TRBJ2-1; no clear D gene. CDR3 length: 12 amino acids. Per germline, CDR1 SGDLS and CDR2 YYNGEE. V was clipped by 2 bases and J by 5 bases, with 5 bases between them. The CDR3 loop is CASSVRHNEQFF. In nucleotides, the CDR3 is TGTGCCAGCAGCGTGCGCCACAATGAGCAGTTCTTC.

This clone was counted a single time. The chain recombines TRBV27 with TRBJ1-1; a weak D match, TRBD1 (6 bases). The germline V and J ends were trimmed by 3 bases and 11 bases, with 16 bases remaining between them. The CDR3 is made up of 13 amino acids. CDR1 is MNHEY, CDR2 SMNVEV, per germline (reference sequence). The CDR3 bases are TGTGCCAGCAGTTTTGGGCAGGGGTTCGGGGCTTTCTTT. Amino acid sequence: CASSFGQGFGAFF.

This clone was detected only once. This chain connects TRBV7-9 to TRBJ2-3; tentatively, D is TRBD2 (5 bases). CDR1 and CDR2 (germline): SEHNR, FQNEAQ (reference sequence). V dropped 2 bases and J dropped 6 bases, with 24 bases sitting between them. The CDR3 is 18 residues long. Written as DNA, the CDR3 is TGTGCCAGCAGCTTAAGACGCCAAGGAGGTTCCCTCCTGGATACGCAGTATTTT. It specifies CASSLRRQGGSLLDTQYF.

This chain joins TRBV29-1 and TRBJ2-1, with D possibly matching TRBD2 (6 bases). CDR1 and CDR2 (germline): SQVTM, ANQGSEA. The length of the CDR3 is 17 residues. The ends were cut back, 3 bases at V and 0 bases at J, with 18 bases in the middle. CDR3 sequence reads: CSVDLIGRGNSYNEQFF. For the CDR3, the DNA is TGCAGCGTTGACCTGATAGGGCGGGGTAACTCCTACAATGAGCAGTTCTTC.

This clone was found once. The chain employs TRBV7-8 and TRBJ1-4, with TRBD1 matching over 7 bases. This CDR3 comprises 15 residues. V was pared by 3 bases and J by 7 bases, with 8 bases of the junction left unmatched. Germline V gives CDR1 SGHVS, CDR2 FQNEAQ. The CDR3 DNA reads TGTGCCAGCAGCTTCATGACAGGGTGGAGTGAAAAACTGTTTTTT. This encodes CASSFMTGWSEKLFF.

With regard to this clone: Compared with germline, one end of the junction differs, possibly owing to a read error. The J gene is TRBJ2-1, the V gene TRBV7-7; the D gene is possibly TRBD2 (6 bases). The germline V gene has CDR1 SSHAT and CDR2 FNYEAQ (reference sequence). This CDR3 comprises 15 residues. In DNA, the CDR3 is TGTGCTAGCAGCCCGCTAGCGAGAACCTACAATGAGCAGTTCTTC. This codes for CASSPLARTYNEQFF.